This T cell receptor beta chain stems from a study of CD8+ T cells in alopecia areata. This CDR3 has 13 amino acids. Germline-derived CDR1 and CDR2 are SQVTM and ANQGSEA. The V end was cut by 3 bases, the J end by 2 bases, with 9 bases between. RNA, once extracted, was reverse transcribed into cDNA for use as the sequencing template. The data were produced by immunoSEQ multiplex PCR, yet TCRdb's version contains in-frame clones alone and is incomplete. Among 110,000 or so clones listed, approximately 59% were seen once. Study observations and caveats: Sequencing of scalp tissue also captures the resident alphabeta T cells of normal skin. Persistence of many expanded lesional clones was seen in scalp and blood during tofacitinib. Tofacitinib significantly decreased scalp clonality and expanded CD8+ clones among top 100.

Treatment of the sample: oral pan-JAK inhibitor, 5-10 mg twice daily. Those with alopecia areata gave lesional scalp punch biopsies and peripheral blood. A word on this clone: Its antigen is undetermined.

The receptor comes from a human donor with alopecia areata. Sequences were derived from CD8+ T cells sorted from blood, sampled at week 4, from a patient treated with tofacitinib. The V and J genes are TRBV29-1 and TRBJ2-3; unclear D gene. This chain's CDR3 is CSVEAKFTDTQYF. The CDR3, as DNA: TGCAGCGTTGAGGCTAAATTCACAGATACGCAGTATTTT.